This T cell receptor (beta chain) was identified in a study of cytomegalovirus exposure and HLA in healthy donors. Overall study findings and caveats: For most TCR beta V segments, an earlier analysis put the productive rate at about 87% or about 30% of the time. Likely technical artifact: a cluster of highly shared sequence variants.

On this clone itself: Its antigen is still unknown.

In nominal health when sampled, donors likely had unrecorded immune exposures nonetheless. Primers included in the PCR were 60 Vbeta and 13 Jbeta primers. Source study methods: About 10 million of about 80 million unique TCR beta chains were shared, per a later count. Here immunoSEQ multiplex PCR was the method, and the copy in TCRdb shows in-frame clones only, minus some. The DNA gave D and trimming, while V, J and clone size come from that table. Of roughly 100,000 clones in the sample, approximately 72% were seen once. Germline CDR1 is ENHRY and CDR2 is SYGVKD. Trimming took 4 bases from V and 8 from J, leaving 12 bases between them. The CDR3 spans 14 residues.

The TCR originated in a man aged 40-50 years in good health and CMV-seropositive. The sequenced material came from PBMCs. The genes are TRBV10-3 and TRBJ1-6, with D unclear. The CDR3 reads CAISGGGNYSPLHF. For the CDR3, the DNA is TGTGCCATCAGTGGAGGTGGCAACTATTCACCCCTCCACTTT.